The next 29 T cell receptor beta chains were all read from a single sample in a study of identical twins. TCRdb ran MiXCR on the 5' RACE reads and lists one entry per CDR3 protein. This table holds more than 650,000 distinct CDR3 sequences, around 5.7% found once. The sample consisted of naive T cells sorted from blood. These receptors were obtained from a man aged 18 to 29 in good health.

Ten or more counts support this clonotype. The chain has TRBV12-3 or TRBV12-4 and TRBJ1-5, with a possible D match to TRBD1 (5 bases). The CDR3 length is 17 residues. Trimming took off 7 bases at V and 1 base at J, with 20 bases between the two ends. The CDR3 loop is CASTLQLAGRSNQPQHF. CDR3 nucleotides: TGTGCCAGCACCTTACAGTTGGCAGGGAGAAGCAATCAGCCCCAGCATTTT.

This clonotype was seen ten or more times. The gene calls are TRBV10-3 and TRBJ1-4, with no clear D. This CDR3 has 13 residues. Germline assignment: CDR1 ENHRY and CDR2 SYGVKD. The V gene lost 8 bases and the J gene lost 6 bases, with 13 bases spanning the gap. This chain's CDR3 is CAIRRPADEKLFF. The DNA for the CDR3 is TGTGCCATCCGGAGACCCGCTGATGAAAAACTGTTTTTT.

Many counts were recorded for this clonotype. This chain joins TRBV6-2 or TRBV6-3 and TRBJ2-1; D could derive from TRBD1 or TRBD2 (5 bases each). V lost 6 bases, J lost 9 bases, and 18 bases lay in between. This CDR3 contains 14 residues. Germline CDR1 MNHEY, CDR2 SVGEGT. The CDR3 region has the DNA TGTGCCAGCAGAAAGATGGGTCGGGGCGCTGAGCAGTTCTTC. It yields the protein CASRKMGRGAEQFF.

The table lists this clonotype with a few counts. The chain recombines TRBV28 with TRBJ2-3, with D perhaps TRBD1 (6 bases). Trimming shortened V by 1 base and J by 6 bases, and 26 bases separated the two germline ends. The CDR3 loop spans 19 amino acids. CDR1 MDHEN and CDR2 SYDVKM come from the germline V gene. CDR3 in amino acids: CASSLFGLRSPRTDDTQYF. In nucleotides, the CDR3 is TGTGCCAGCAGTTTATTCGGACTCAGGAGCCCAAGGACAGACGATACGCAGTATTTT.

This clonotype has just a few counts. The chain recombines TRBV20-1 with TRBJ2-2; possible D gene TRBD2, 7 bases. V gave up 6 bases and J gave up 3 bases, with 29 bases separating them. Germline V gene sequence: CDR1 DFQATT, CDR2 SNEGSKA (reference sequence). The CDR3 runs to 19 residues. The CDR3 DNA sequence: TGCAGTGCCCGGGGGGCTAGGGGTCGGGAGAGGAAGGACACCGGGGAGCTGTTTTTT. This gives the protein CSARGARGRERKDTGELFF.

This clonotype has ten or more counts. This chain uses TRBV10-3 with TRBJ2-1, with a tentative D call TRBD1 (6 bases). This CDR3 comprises 13 residues. CDR1 and CDR2 (germline): ENHRY, SYGVKD. V lost 0 bases and J lost 9, with 9 bases in between. The CDR3 region has the DNA TGTGCCATCAGTGAGTCATTACAGGGTGAGCAGTTCTTC. Its translation is CAISESLQGEQFF.

This clonotype was recorded many times. The CDR3, as DNA: TGTGCCATCAGTGAGTCCGGAACGGGCCTGAACACCGGGGAGCTGTTTTTT. The encoded protein is CAISESGTGLNTGELFF. This chain links TRBV10-3 with TRBJ2-2; D is unresolved. Germline CDR1 ENHRY, CDR2 SYGVKD. V gave up 0 bases and J gave up 1 base, with 12 bases separating them. CDR3 size: 17 residues.

The rearrangement links TRBV7-2 to TRBJ2-5, with a weak D call TRBD2 (5 bases). With 5 bases removed from V and 3 bases from J, the gap between germline ends came to 16 bases. This CDR3 contains 15 residues. CDR1 and CDR2 (germline): SGHTA, FQGNSA. The CDR3 region is CASSLQRGSEETQYF. As DNA, the CDR3 is TGTGCCAGCAGCCTTCAACGAGGGAGCGAAGAGACCCAGTACTTC.

This clonotype was detected ten times or more. V gene TRBV5-1 combines with J gene TRBJ2-1; the D gene is possibly TRBD1 (6 bases). With 4 bases removed from V and 4 bases from J, the gap between germline ends came to 21 bases. The CDR3 totals 17 residues. Germline CDR1 and CDR2: SGHRS and YFSETQ. CDR3 loop: CASSVGLQGILYNEQFF. DNA of the CDR3: TGCGCCAGCAGCGTGGGATTACAGGGCATACTTTACAATGAGCAGTTCTTC.

The sample holds many counts of this clonotype. The CDR3 DNA is TGTGCCATCAGTGCCGATAGCCCCTGGGGCACAGATACGCAGTATTTT. Its translation: CAISADSPWGTDTQYF. The genes are TRBV10-3 and TRBJ2-3; D is ambiguous. CDR3 length equals 16 residues. Germline assignment: CDR1 ENHRY and CDR2 SYGVKD. V was shortened by 4 bases and J by 1 base, with 15 bases between the two germline ends.

This clonotype was counted many times. The chain employs TRBV29-1 and TRBJ2-1, with 10 bases lining up with TRBD2. Losses at the gene ends were 3 bases for V and 2 bases for J; bases not matched to a gene: 7. Germline CDR1 is SQVTM and CDR2 is ANQGSEA. The CDR3 loop spans 16 amino acids. CDR3 bases: TGCAGCGTTGACCCTAGCGGGAGTGACACCTACAATGAGCAGTTCTTC. Its translation is CSVDPSGSDTYNEQFF.

Ten or more counts support this clonotype. The chain has TRBV27 and TRBJ1-3; the D is unclear. The CDR3 runs to 13 residues. The V end lost 3 bases, the J end lost 1 base, and 4 bases lay between the germline ends. Per germline, CDR1 MNHEY and CDR2 SMNVEV (reference sequence). The DNA of the CDR3 is TGTGCCAGCAGTTTTAGGTCTGGAAACACCATATATTTT. This gives the protein CASSFRSGNTIYF.

There are a few counts of this clonotype. The rearrangement uses TRBV5-1 and TRBJ2-1; TRBD2 might be the D (6 bases). Germline loops: CDR1 SGHRS, CDR2 YFSETQ. Trimming removed 3 bases from V and 5 bases from J, with 15 bases in between. The CDR3 runs to 15 residues. The CDR3 DNA reads as TGCGCCAGCAGCTCGAGCGGGTATGCAGACAATGAGCAGTTCTTC. Amino acid sequence: CASSSSGYADNEQFF.

The chain's CDR3 is CASSPGQGAWNQPQHF. CDR3 DNA sequence: TGTGCCAGCAGCCCGGGACAGGGGGCCTGGAATCAGCCCCAGCATTTT. The V gene is TRBV21-1, the J gene TRBJ1-5; TRBD1 was called by the table and not checked on the DNA. TRBV21-1 is noted as a pseudogene. This CDR3 comprises 16 residues.

This clonotype came up many times. CDR3 nucleotides: TGCAGTGCTAACGGAGTGGACAATGAGCAGTTCTTC. As protein: CSANGVDNEQFF. This chain connects TRBV20-1 to TRBJ2-1; no reliable D call. CDR1 and CDR2 from the germline V gene are DFQATT and SNEGSKA (reference sequence). The germline V and J ends were trimmed by 4 bases and 5 bases, with 9 bases remaining between them. This CDR3 is built from 12 residues.

A few counts support this clonotype. V and J are TRBV20-1 and TRBJ2-5, with a weak D call TRBD1 (5 bases). The CDR3 contains 17 residues. Germline V gene lookup returns CDR1 DFQATT and CDR2 SNEGSKA (reference sequence). With 3 bases removed from V and 1 base from J, the gap between germline ends came to 21 bases. CDR3 amino acids: CSARGIGQGAPQETQYF. The CDR3 DNA reads TGCAGTGCTAGGGGCATCGGGCAGGGTGCCCCCCAAGAGACCCAGTACTTC.

CDR3 sequence: CASSLTSVGEKLFF. The DNA of the CDR3 is TGCGCCAGCAGCTTGACTTCGGTGGGTGAAAAACTGTTTTTT. The rearrangement joins TRBV5-1 to TRBJ1-4; no reliable D call. Looked up from germline, CDR1 is SGHRS and CDR2 is YFSETQ. The V end lost 1 base, the J end lost 7 bases, and 11 bases lay between the germline ends. This CDR3 is built from 14 residues.

There are a few counts of this clonotype. The chain has TRBV6-2 or TRBV6-3 and TRBJ2-1; 8 positions agree with TRBD1. J was trimmed by 0 bases and V by 6 bases; bases with no gene match: 10. The CDR3 is made up of 17 amino acids. Germline CDR1 MNHEY, CDR2 SVGEGT. Here the CDR3 reads CASRRDRFEISYNEQFF. CDR3 coding DNA: TGTGCCAGCAGACGGGACAGGTTTGAGATCTCCTACAATGAGCAGTTCTTC.

This chain uses TRBV10-2 with TRBJ2-5, with 11 nucleotides matching TRBD2. V lost 4 bases, J lost 4 bases, and 2 bases stayed unmatched. This CDR3 contains 14 residues. CDR1 and CDR2 from the germline V gene are WSHSY and SAAADI. This CDR3 is CASSVTSGRETQYF. The CDR3 coding sequence is TGCGCCAGCAGTGTCACTAGCGGGAGAGAGACCCAGTACTTC.

This clonotype was observed many times. The chain couples TRBV20-1 to TRBJ1-5, with D tentatively TRBD1 (5 bases). Trimming stripped 4 bases from V and 11 bases from J, with 15 bases between. The CDR3 loop spans 12 amino acids. Germline CDR1 DFQATT, CDR2 SNEGSKA (reference sequence). CDR3 sequence (DNA): TGCAGTGCTACCCTACCCGGGGGGACCCAGCATTTT. Protein: CSATLPGGTQHF.

This clonotype appeared a few times. J is TRBJ1-1 and V is TRBV6-2 or TRBV6-3; 9 nucleotides agree with TRBD1. The CDR3 length is 11 residues. V was pared by 4 bases and J by 11 bases, with 2 bases of the junction left unmatched. Germline assignment: CDR1 MNHEY and CDR2 SVGEGT. CDR3 in amino acids: CASSWDRAAFF. The CDR3 DNA sequence: TGTGCCAGCAGTTGGGACAGGGCTGCTTTCTTT.

The CDR3 coding sequence is TGTGCCAGCAGCTTGCCCTCCGGGACAGGCACAGATACGCAGTATTTT. This translates into CASSLPSGTGTDTQYF. The V call is TRBV7-8, the J call TRBJ2-3; 7 nucleotides agree with TRBD1. CDR3 length equals 16 residues. The germline V gene encodes CDR1 SGHVS and CDR2 FQNEAQ. Trimming removed 3 bases from V and 1 base from J; junction bases left unmatched: 7.

This clonotype was seen many times. The J gene is TRBJ2-1, the V gene TRBV7-3; TRBD2 matches at 8 bases. V shed 4 bases, J shed 8 bases, and the junction held 10 bases outside the gene matches. The CDR3 has 15 residues. Germline-derived CDR1 and CDR2 are SGHTA and FQGTGA. The CDR3 sequence is CASSSQGLANDEQFF. The CDR3, as DNA: TGTGCCAGCAGCTCTCAAGGACTAGCCAATGATGAGCAGTTCTTC.

This clonotype was seen only once. This may come from a read error, since a much larger clone is one base off. Since no conserved phenylalanine or tryptophan closes the CDR3, a read error is the likely cause. The chain employs TRBV12-3 or TRBV12-4 and TRBJ1-1; D unresolved. Trimming pared 7 bases from V and 0 bases from J, leaving 18 bases between. CDR3 length equals 16 residues. The CDR3 DNA reads TGTGCCAGCACCCTAGGGCGGGTAGATATGAACACTGAAGCTTTCCTT. It encodes CASTLGRVDMNTEAFL.

This clonotype was seen more than once but under ten times. The chain carries TRBV12-3 or TRBV12-4 and TRBJ2-1, with 10 bases identical to TRBD2. V shed 6 bases, J shed 0 bases, and the junction held 2 bases outside the gene matches. The CDR3 is 15 amino acids. CDR3 protein: CASRGLAFSYNEQFF. The CDR3 DNA is TGTGCCAGCAGGGGACTAGCGTTCTCCTACAATGAGCAGTTCTTC.

This clonotype was seen at least ten times. This chain links TRBV5-6 with TRBJ2-1, with D unclear. This CDR3 has 12 residues. V dropped 0 bases and J dropped 13 bases, with 11 bases sitting between them. Germline CDR1 is SGHDT and CDR2 is YYEEEE. The CDR3: CASSLDDRFQFF. The CDR3 DNA follows: TGTGCCAGCAGCTTGGATGACCGATTCCAGTTCTTC.

This clonotype was seen ten or more times. This chain uses TRBV12-3 or TRBV12-4 with TRBJ1-5, with a possible D match to TRBD1 (6 bases). There are 15 residues in the CDR3. V was cut by 3 bases and J by 7 bases, with 16 bases left in between. The CDR3: CASSLGAGWVQPQHF. DNA of the CDR3: TGTGCCAGCAGTTTGGGGGCAGGGTGGGTACAGCCCCAGCATTTT.

This clonotype was seen repeatedly, ten times or more. The rearrangement uses TRBV12-3 or TRBV12-4 and TRBJ2-7; D may be TRBD1 (5 bases). V gave up 0 bases and J gave up 2 bases, with 14 bases separating them. The CDR3 is made up of 16 amino acids. CDR3 sequence: CASSLAPTALAYEQYV. CDR3 nucleotides: TGTGCCAGCAGTTTAGCGCCGACAGCTCTAGCCTACGAGCAGTACGTC.

The rearrangement uses TRBV18 and TRBJ2-1; a weak D match, TRBD1 (6 bases). The CDR3 contains 12 residues. Trimming cost V 3 bases and J 14 bases, with 14 bases left between them. Looked up from germline, CDR1 is KGHSH and CDR2 is LQKENI. The CDR3 spells CASSPRPGDEFF. Written as DNA, the CDR3 is TGTGCCAGCTCACCCCGGCCAGGGGATGAGTTCTTC.